This TCR beta chain was documented in a study of blood T cells in healthy people across ages. Whole-study findings and limits: Getting older went along with TCR beta diversity per million T cells dropping roughly linearly.

The CDR3 runs 12 residues. Trimming took 4 bases from V and 7 from J, leaving 14 bases between them. Looked up from germline, CDR1 is SQVTM and CDR2 is ANQGSEA. A sample-barcoded 5' primer and a J-beta primer mix were used in a second PCR of roughly 7 to 11 cycles. One entry per CDR3 protein results from TCRdb running MiXCR on the 5' RACE reads. The table shows 1.5 million to 2 million distinct CDR3 sequences, with approximately 28% occurring only once. This clonotype was recorded many times. Its specificity is unknown. Material: blood. This chain uses TRBV29-1 with TRBJ2-7; the D gene could be TRBD1 or TRBD2 (6 bases each). This sequence originates from a woman in her 30s in good health. The CDR3 protein is CSVAWGAGEQYF. The CDR3 DNA reads TGCAGCGTTGCCTGGGGGGCAGGGGAGCAGTACTTC.